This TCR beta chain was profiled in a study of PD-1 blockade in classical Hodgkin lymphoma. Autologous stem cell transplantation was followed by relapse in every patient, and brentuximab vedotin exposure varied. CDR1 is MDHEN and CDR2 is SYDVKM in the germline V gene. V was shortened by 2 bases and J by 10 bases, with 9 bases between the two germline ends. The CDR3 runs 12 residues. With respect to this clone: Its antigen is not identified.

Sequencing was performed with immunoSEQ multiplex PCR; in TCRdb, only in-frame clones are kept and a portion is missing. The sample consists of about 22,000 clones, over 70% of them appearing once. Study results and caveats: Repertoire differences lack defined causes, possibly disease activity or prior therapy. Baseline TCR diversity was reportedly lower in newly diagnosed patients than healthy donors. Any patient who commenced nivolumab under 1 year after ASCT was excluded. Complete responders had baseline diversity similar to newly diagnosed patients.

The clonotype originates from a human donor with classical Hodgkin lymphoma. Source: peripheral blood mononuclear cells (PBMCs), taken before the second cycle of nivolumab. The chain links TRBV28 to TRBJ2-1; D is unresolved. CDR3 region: CASSLRKSEQFF. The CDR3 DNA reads TGTGCCAGCAGTTTAAGAAAATCGGAGCAGTTCTTC.